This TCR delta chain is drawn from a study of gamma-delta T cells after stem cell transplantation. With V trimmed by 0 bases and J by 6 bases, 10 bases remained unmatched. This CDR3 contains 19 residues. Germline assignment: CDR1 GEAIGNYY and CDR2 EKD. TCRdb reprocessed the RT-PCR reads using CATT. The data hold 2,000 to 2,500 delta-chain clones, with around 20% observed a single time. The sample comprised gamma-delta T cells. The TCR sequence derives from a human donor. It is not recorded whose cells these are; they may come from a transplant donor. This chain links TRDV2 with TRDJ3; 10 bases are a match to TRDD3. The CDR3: CACDTVVLGDSADTRQMFF. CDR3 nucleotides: TGTGCCTGTGACACCGTAGTACTGGGGGATTCAGCGGACACCCGACAGATGTTTTTC.